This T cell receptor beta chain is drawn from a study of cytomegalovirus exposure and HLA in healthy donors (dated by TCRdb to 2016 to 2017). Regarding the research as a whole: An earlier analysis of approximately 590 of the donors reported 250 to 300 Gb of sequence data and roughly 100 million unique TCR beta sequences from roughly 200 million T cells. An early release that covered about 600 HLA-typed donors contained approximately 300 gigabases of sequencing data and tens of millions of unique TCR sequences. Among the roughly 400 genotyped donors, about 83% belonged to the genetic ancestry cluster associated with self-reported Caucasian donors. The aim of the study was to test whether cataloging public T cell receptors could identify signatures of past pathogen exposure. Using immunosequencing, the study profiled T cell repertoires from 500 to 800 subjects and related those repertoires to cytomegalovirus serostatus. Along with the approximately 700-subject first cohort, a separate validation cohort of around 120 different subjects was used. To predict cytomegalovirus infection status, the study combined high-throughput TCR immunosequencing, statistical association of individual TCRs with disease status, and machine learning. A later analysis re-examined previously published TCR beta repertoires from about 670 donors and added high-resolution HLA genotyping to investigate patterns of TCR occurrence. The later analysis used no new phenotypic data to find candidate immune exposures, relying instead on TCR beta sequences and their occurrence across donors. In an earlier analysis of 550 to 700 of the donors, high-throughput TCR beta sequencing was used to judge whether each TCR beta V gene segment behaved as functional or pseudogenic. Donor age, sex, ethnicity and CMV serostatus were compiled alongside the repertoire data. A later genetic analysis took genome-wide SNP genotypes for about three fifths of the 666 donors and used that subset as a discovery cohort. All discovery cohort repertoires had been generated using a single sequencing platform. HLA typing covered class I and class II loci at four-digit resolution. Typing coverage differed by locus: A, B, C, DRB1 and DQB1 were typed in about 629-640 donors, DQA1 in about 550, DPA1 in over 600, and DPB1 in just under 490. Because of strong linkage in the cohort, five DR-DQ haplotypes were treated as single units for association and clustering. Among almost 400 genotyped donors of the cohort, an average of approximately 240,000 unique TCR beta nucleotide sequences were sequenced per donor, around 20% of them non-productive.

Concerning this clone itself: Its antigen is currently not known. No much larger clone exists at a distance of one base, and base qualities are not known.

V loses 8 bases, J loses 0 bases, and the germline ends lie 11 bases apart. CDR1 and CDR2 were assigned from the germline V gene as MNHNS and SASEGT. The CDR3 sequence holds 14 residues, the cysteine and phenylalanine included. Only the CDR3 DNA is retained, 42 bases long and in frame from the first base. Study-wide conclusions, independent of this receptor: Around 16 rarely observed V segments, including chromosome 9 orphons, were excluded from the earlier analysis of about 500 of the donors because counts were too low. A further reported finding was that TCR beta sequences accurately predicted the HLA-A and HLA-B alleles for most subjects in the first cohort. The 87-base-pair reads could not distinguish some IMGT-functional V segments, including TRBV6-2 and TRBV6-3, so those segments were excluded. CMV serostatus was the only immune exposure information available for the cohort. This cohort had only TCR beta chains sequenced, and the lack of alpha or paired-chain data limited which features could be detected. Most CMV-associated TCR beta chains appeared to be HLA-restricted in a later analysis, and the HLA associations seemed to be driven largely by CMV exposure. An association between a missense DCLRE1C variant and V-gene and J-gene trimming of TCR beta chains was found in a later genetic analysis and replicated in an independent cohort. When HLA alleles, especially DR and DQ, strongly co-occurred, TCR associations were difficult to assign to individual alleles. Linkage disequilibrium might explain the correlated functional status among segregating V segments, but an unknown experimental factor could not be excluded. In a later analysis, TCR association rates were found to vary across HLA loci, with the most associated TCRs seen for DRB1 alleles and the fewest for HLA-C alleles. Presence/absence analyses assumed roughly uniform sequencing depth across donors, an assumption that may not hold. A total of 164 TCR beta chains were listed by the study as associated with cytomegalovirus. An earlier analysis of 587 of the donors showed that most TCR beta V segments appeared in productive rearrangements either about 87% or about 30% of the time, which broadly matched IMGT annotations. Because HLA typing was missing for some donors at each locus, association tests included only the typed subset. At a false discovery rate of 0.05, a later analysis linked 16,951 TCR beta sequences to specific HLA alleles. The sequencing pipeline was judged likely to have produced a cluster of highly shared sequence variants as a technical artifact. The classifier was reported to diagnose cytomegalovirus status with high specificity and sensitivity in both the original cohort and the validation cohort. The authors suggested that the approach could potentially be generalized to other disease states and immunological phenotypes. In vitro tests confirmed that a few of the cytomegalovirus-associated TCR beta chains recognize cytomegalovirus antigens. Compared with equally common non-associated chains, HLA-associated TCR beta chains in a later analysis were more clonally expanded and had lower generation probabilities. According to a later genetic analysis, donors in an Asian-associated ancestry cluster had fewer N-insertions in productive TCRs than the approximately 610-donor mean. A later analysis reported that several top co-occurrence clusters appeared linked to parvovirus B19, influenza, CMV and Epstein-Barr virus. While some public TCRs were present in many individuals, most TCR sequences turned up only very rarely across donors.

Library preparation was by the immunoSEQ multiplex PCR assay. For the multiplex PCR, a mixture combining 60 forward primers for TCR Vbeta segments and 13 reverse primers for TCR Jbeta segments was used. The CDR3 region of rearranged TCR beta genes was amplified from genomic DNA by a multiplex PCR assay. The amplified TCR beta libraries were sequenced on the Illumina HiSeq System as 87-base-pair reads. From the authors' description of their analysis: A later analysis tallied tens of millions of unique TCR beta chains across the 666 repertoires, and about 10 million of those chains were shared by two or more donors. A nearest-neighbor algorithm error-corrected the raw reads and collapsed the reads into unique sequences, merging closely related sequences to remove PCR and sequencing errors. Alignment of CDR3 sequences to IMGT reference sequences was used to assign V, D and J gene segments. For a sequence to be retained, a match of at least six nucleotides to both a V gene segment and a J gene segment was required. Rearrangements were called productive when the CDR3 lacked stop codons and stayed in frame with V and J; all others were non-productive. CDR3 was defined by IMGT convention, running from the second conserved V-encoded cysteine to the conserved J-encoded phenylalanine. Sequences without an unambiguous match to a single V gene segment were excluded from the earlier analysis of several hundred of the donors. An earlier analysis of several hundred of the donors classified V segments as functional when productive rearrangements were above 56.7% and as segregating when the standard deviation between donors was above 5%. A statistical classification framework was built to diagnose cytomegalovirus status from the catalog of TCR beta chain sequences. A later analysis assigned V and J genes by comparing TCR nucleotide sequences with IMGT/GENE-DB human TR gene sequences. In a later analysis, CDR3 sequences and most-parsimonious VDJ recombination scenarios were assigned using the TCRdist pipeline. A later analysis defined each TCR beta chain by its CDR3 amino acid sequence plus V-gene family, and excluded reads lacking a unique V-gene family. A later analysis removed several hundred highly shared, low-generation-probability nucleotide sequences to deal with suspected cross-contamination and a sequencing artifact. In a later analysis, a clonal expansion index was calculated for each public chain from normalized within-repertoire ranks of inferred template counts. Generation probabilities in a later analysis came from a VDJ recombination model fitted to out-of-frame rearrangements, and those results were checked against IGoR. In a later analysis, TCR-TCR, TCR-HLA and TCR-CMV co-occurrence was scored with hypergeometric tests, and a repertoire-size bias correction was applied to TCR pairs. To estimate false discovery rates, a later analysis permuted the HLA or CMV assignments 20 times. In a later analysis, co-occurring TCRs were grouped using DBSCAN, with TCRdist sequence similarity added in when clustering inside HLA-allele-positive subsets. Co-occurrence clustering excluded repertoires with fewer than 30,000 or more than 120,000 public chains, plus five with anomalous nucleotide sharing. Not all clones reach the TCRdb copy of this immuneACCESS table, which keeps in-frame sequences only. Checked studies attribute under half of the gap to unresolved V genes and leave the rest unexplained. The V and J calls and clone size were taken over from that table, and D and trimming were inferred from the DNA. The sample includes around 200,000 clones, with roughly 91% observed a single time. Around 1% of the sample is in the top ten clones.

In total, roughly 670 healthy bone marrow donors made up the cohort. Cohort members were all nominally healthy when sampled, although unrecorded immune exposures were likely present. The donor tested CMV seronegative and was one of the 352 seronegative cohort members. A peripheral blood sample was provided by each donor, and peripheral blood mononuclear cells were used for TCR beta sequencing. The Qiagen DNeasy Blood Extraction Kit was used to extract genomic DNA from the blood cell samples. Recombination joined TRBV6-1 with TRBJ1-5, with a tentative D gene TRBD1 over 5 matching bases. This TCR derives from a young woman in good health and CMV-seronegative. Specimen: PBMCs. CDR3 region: CASRQLDSNQPQHF. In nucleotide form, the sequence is TGTGCCAGCCGACAGCTAGATAGCAATCAGCCCCAGCATTTT.